A selection of T cell receptor beta chains follows, all from one sample in a study of shared clonotypes between healthy human individuals. Measured with immunoSEQ multiplex PCR; TCRdb has only the in-frame clones, and not every one. Of about 2.4 million clones listed, 85% to 95% were seen once; the top ten hold about 0.13%. Sequenced: naive CD4+ T cells sorted from blood. These receptors all stem from a man aged 18 to 29 in good health. Both conserved end residues are trimmed from each CDR3.

v_call	j_call	cdr3_aa
TRBV28	TRBJ1-4	ASSLSLGQGWGNEKLF
TRBV28	TRBJ1-5	ASESSSQPQH
TRBV7-2	TRBJ2-1	ASSFRGVGRWVSYNEQF
TRBV18	TRBJ1-4	ASSPGPPLGPNEKLF
TRBV5-1	TRBJ2-2	ASSLSASGNTGELF
TRBV7-8	TRBJ2-2	ASSLGRLAVNTGELF
TRBV6-1	TRBJ2-7	ASSRGWAPAEQY
TRBV11-2	TRBJ1-1	ASSLAGDAEAF
TRBV5-6	TRBJ1-5	ASSLDRGRSNQPQH
TRBV2	TRBJ1-6	ASSEATDISPLH
TRBV5-6	TRBJ1-1	ASSLRRTMNTEAF
TRBV19	TRBJ1-2	ASSPPDRRHYGYT
TRBV6-5	TRBJ1-6	ASSYSNSANSPLH
TRBV5-4	TRBJ2-7	ASSLNTGHEQY
TRBV10-3	TRBJ2-7	AISYSGSHEQY
TRBV13	TRBJ2-3	ASSFRTSGSLDTQY